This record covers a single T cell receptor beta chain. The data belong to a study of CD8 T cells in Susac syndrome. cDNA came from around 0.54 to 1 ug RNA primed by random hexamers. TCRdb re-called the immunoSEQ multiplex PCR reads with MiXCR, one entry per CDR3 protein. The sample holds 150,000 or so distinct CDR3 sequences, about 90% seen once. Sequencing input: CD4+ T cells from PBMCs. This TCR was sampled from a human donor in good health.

The CDR3 DNA follows: TGTGCCAGCTCACCAACGGAGGGGAGCTACGAGCAGTACTTC. Its translation is CASSPTEGSYEQYF. The rearrangement uses TRBV18 and TRBJ2-7; weak D call: TRBD2 (6 bases). The V end was cut by 2 bases, the J end by 3 bases, with 11 bases between. This CDR3 is 14 amino acids long. Per germline, CDR1 KGHSH and CDR2 LQKENI. The full variable domain, with the rest looked up from reference TRBV18 and TRBJ2-7, is NAGVMQNPRHLVRRRGQEARLRCSPMKGHSHVYWYRQLPEEGLKFMVYLQKENIIDESGMPKERFSAEFPKEGPSILRIQQVVRGDSAAYFCASSPTEGSYEQYFGPGTRLTVT.